The 8 T cell receptor beta chains below come from one sample, sequenced in a study of beta chain features in type 1 diabetes. General observations from the study: All four CD4+ subsets of Type 1 diabetes patients contained TCRB CDR3s that were moderately but significantly shorter.

Antigens for these TCRs are unknown. Expressed TCRB transcripts got sequenced, as all isolated RNA was reverse transcribed. The assay was immunoSEQ multiplex PCR, and TCRdb's table has in-frame clones only and misses some. The sample has roughly 220,000 clones; more than 15% are singletons. The sample was naive CD4+ T cells from blood. These receptors originate from a man between 25 and 39 years old with type 1 diabetes.

This clone was found once. The junction shows a germline mismatch at one end, possibly a read error. This chain links TRBV27 with TRBJ2-7; 9 nucleotides line up with TRBD2. CDR3 length: 12 amino acids. The germline gives CDR1 MNHEY, CDR2 SMNVEV (reference sequence). The CDR3 DNA sequence: TGTGCCAGCAGTTTAGCTAGCGGGACTCTTCACTTC. Residues: CASSLASGTLHF.

The gene calls are TRBV27 and TRBJ2-7; 7 nucleotides line up with TRBD1. The length of the CDR3 is 16 residues. J was trimmed by 0 bases and V by 6 bases; bases with no gene match: 11. Germline CDR1 is MNHEY and CDR2 is SMNVEV (reference sequence). The CDR3: CASSPDLGQSSYEQYF. The CDR3 nucleotides read TGTGCCAGCAGCCCTGACTTGGGACAGAGCTCCTACGAGCAGTACTTC.

This clone occurred a few times. This sequence joins TRBV5-4 and TRBJ2-5; possibly TRBD2 for D (5 bases). There are 13 residues in the CDR3. The V and J ends lost 2 bases and 3 bases respectively, with 8 bases between them. Looked up from germline, CDR1 is SGHNT and CDR2 is YYREEE (reference sequence). The CDR3 here is CASSFPGEETQYF. CDR3 in DNA: TGTGCCAGCAGCTTCCCCGGGGAAGAGACCCAGTACTTC. The full variable domain, rest sourced from reference TRBV5-4 and TRBJ2-5, is ETGVTQSPTHLIKTRGQQVTLRCSSQSGHNTVSWYQQALGQGPQFIFQYYREEENGRGNFPPRFSGLQFPNYSSELNVNALELDDSALYLCASSFPGEETQYFGPGTRLLVL.

The V gene is TRBV4-3, the J gene TRBJ2-1; 8 bases map to TRBD2. This CDR3 region has 16 residues. V shed 3 bases and J 4 bases; nucleotides not matched to a gene: 8. Germline CDR1 is LGHNA and CDR2 is YSLEER. The CDR3 loop is CASSQNPGLEYNEQFF. The DNA for the CDR3 is TGCGCCAGCAGCCAGAACCCGGGACTAGAATACAATGAGCAGTTCTTC.

This clone was observed a handful of times. The V call is TRBV4-1, the J call TRBJ2-7, with TRBD1 identical over 9 bases. Trimming at V came to 1 base and at J to 5 bases, leaving 6 bases not matched to a gene. Per the germline V gene, CDR1 is MGHRA and CDR2 is YSYEKL. There are 15 residues in the CDR3. This CDR3 reads CASSQAGQGLHEQYF. The CDR3 region has the DNA TGCGCCAGCAGCCAAGCGGGACAGGGTCTTCACGAGCAGTACTTC.

The genes are TRBV29-1 and TRBJ2-1; 9 nucleotides line up with TRBD2. J lost 7 bases, V lost 4 bases, and 8 bases had no gene match. From germline, CDR1 is SQVTM and CDR2 ANQGSEA. The length of the CDR3 is 14 residues. The CDR3 DNA is TGCAGCGTTGCCTCCTTAGCGGGAGTAAATGAGCAGTTCTTC. This codes for CSVASLAGVNEQFF.

The table lists this clone with a few counts. This chain links TRBV15 with TRBJ2-7, with a tentative D call TRBD1 (6 bases). The CDR3 is made up of 13 amino acids. V was cut by 1 base and J by 3 bases, with 7 bases left in between. Germline-derived CDR1 and CDR2 are LNHNV and YYDKDF (reference sequence). The CDR3 reads CATSRAGVYEQYF. DNA for the CDR3: TGTGCCACCAGCAGAGCAGGGGTCTACGAGCAGTACTTC.

This chain joins TRBV7-9 and TRBJ1-3, with a tentative D call TRBD1 (5 bases). V was shortened by 3 bases and J by 10 bases, with 16 bases between the two germline ends. The CDR3 runs to 14 residues. CDR1 and CDR2 (germline): SEHNR, FQNEAQ (reference sequence). As DNA, the CDR3 is TGTGCCAGCAGCTTGGAGATGCGCGGGGCGACCATATATTTT. Its translation is CASSLEMRGATIYF.